This TCR beta chain is drawn from a study of T cells after yellow fever vaccination (dated by TCRdb to the late 2010s). About the study as a whole: The SMART-Seq v4 Ultra Low Input RNA kit was used to prepare libraries from fractions with low cell numbers. Blood samples were taken at several timepoints before and after primary and secondary immunization, and bulk PBMC replicates and cell subsets were isolated. Two healthy male donors, one aged 18 to 29 and one aged 30 to 39 years, were included in the cohort. To track T-cell clones before and after primary and booster YFV17D yellow fever vaccination, bulk TCR alpha and beta repertoires were sequenced longitudinally.

What the study reported, not specific to this receptor: After the booster, most of the clones that had expanded following primary vaccination were detected again (roughly 97% of CD4 and 80% to 90% of CD8), which suggests that memory was broadly maintained. FACS-sorted repertoires could contain abundant contaminating clonotypes from the bulk population, so computational filtering was required. A small fraction of clonotypes appeared in both the CD4 and CD8 compartments, likely as a result of convergent recombination. Because only a couple of donors were included in the study, the extent to which the findings can be generalized is limited. Compared with the primary T-cell response, the secondary T-cell response was weaker but faster, peaking on day 5 rather than day 15.

The treatment or condition label for this specimen denotes: live attenuated yellow fever vaccine strain. PBMCs were isolated from peripheral blood using a standard Ficoll-Paque protocol. Dynabeads CD4 and CD8 positive selection kits were used to isolate the CD4 and CD8 T-cell fractions. TriZol was used to extract RNA from bulk PBMCs, from CD4 and CD8 fractions, and from dextramer-positive and dextramer-negative fractions. The CDR3 measures 14 amino acids from cysteine to phenylalanine. Left in the record is the CDR3 DNA by itself, 42 bases read in frame from the first base. Trimming removed 3 bases from V and 2 bases from J; the gene matches leave 7 bases unexplained. CDR1 and CDR2, looked up from the germline V gene (reference sequence), are DFQATT and SNEGSKA. This clonotype has at least ten counts. Its antigen remains unidentified. No much larger clone is present one base from it, and per-base qualities are unavailable.

TCR cDNA was synthesized by 5'RACE template switching, which introduced a universal primer site and unique molecular identifiers. cDNA synthesis was primed from both the TCR alpha and TCR beta constant segments. Library amplification used two PCR steps, and the second PCR step added sample barcodes and sequencing adapters. Sequencing of the libraries was done on either Illumina HiSeq 2500 (2x100 bp) or NovaSeq (2x150 bp). From the authors' description of their analysis: MIGEC was used to demultiplex reads and collapse the reads into UMI consensus sequences, and MiXCR was used for V(D)J alignment. Vaccine-responding clonotypes were defined with edgeR using replicate PBMC samples, requiring FDR below 0.01 and a log2 fold change above 5 up to day 15. Bulk clonotypes were assigned CD4 or CD8 identity according to which sequenced CD4 or CD8 repertoire held them at higher abundance. TCRdb handled the public reads itself, with Q25 trimming in fastp and clone calling in MiXCR, and kept productive beta chains. Rows merge per CDR3 protein into single entries with the most common DNA and genes. The V and J calls follow TCRdb's processing rather than the paper's. The sample table records about 69,000 distinct CDR3 sequences; 4.5% to 7.5% of these occur just once. The ten biggest clones cover around 2.2% of the sample.

The rearrangement joined TRBV20-1 to TRBJ2-7; the junction holds 7 bases that match TRBD2. The material sequenced was CD4+ T cells sorted from PBMCs, taken approximately 16 days after the first yellow fever vaccination. The sequence was obtained from a man aged 18 to 29 who received the YFV17D yellow fever vaccine. The CDR3 is CSASQTSQAYEQYF. In nucleotide form, the sequence is TGCAGTGCTAGCCAGACTAGCCAAGCCTACGAGCAGTACTTC.